This T cell receptor beta chain was recovered during a study of CD8 T cells in Susac syndrome. Details on this clonotype: Its antigen remains unknown.

An amount of RNA that ranged from roughly 0.5 to 1 ug was reverse transcribed with random hexamers. By means of immunoSEQ multiplex PCR, TCR beta CDR3 spanning 54 Vbeta and 13 Jbeta underwent amplification. TCRdb re-called the immunoSEQ multiplex PCR reads with MiXCR, one entry per CDR3 protein. The table records 100,000 to 150,000 distinct CDR3 sequences, roughly 80% of them present only once. It was negative isolation that provided the CD8+ and CD4+ T cells, whereas TEMRA cells were enriched by FACS. Findings and caveats of the study: The study conceded that relatively few individuals underwent its TCR sequencing and HLA analysis.

The receptor's source is a human donor with multiple sclerosis. The source material was CD8+ T cells from PBMCs.

The CDR3 region is CASSVGDRGGETQYF. DNA for the CDR3: TGCGCCAGCAGCGTGGGGGACCGGGGTGGGGAGACCCAGTACTTC. The chain carries TRBV4-1 and TRBJ2-5, with D perhaps matching TRBD1 or TRBD2 (5 bases each). Trimming left V 5 bases short and J 5 bases short, with 18 bases between. This CDR3 spans 15 amino acids. The germline gives CDR1 MGHRA, CDR2 YSYEKL.